The 27 T cell receptor beta chains below come from one sample, sequenced in a study of PD-1 blockade in classical Hodgkin lymphoma (dated by TCRdb to about 2020). The time point tag for this specimen amounts to: cycle 4 day 1 (C4D1), after six to seven weeks of nivolumab. Relapse after autologous stem cell transplantation had occurred in all trial patients, and cohorts A, B and C were distinguished by prior brentuximab vedotin exposure. Using a Miltenyi CD4+ T cell isolation kit, CD4+ T cells were purified from thawed PBMCs through magnetic negative selection. Libraries were made using the immunoSEQ multiplex PCR assay. This is the immuneACCESS table as TCRdb keeps it, with only in-frame sequences that have V and J called. A part of the clones is gone; compared with another copy, unresolved V genes explain less than half, and the rest is unexplained. The sample profile shows some 15,000 clones; over 70% of them were found once. The ten largest clones add up to about 1.9% of the sample.

Source: CD4+ T cells from blood, taken before the fourth cycle of nivolumab. These receptors all stem from a human donor with classical Hodgkin lymphoma.

On this clone: The limits of the CDR3 on the DNA are not certain, so only TCRdb's listed CDR3 is given. This chain links TRBV2 with TRBJ1-6. CDR1 SNHLY and CDR2 FYNNEI come from the germline V gene. A total of 15 residues make up the CDR3, ends included. The CDR3 region is CASRAREAVLRALHF.

In its sample, this clone was seen a few times. V is TRBV18 and J is TRBJ1-2, with D maybe TRBD1 (6 bases). Germline-derived CDR1 and CDR2 are KGHSH and LQKENI. The germline V and J ends were trimmed by 3 bases and 5 bases, with 10 bases remaining between them. The CDR3 length is 13 residues. As DNA, the CDR3 is TGTGCCAGCTCACCGGGGGCGAGTTATGGCTACACCTTC. Protein: CASSPGASYGYTF.

The chain is built from TRBV5-1 and TRBJ2-3, with 12 bases matching TRBD2. The CDR3 extends over 19 amino acids. V dropped 0 bases and J dropped 1; count of bases not matched to a gene: 9. Germline values: CDR1 SGHRS, CDR2 YFSETQ. The CDR3 DNA follows: TGCGCCAGCAGCTTGGCCGGGCTAGCGGGAGGGCCGGGCACAGATACGCAGTATTTT. This translates into CASSLAGLAGGPGTDTQYF.

The V gene is TRBV28, the J gene TRBJ2-7; 8 nucleotides agree with TRBD1. The CDR3 covers 14 residues. Germline V gives CDR1 MDHEN, CDR2 SYDVKM. V lost 6 bases, J lost 0 bases, and 4 bases stayed unmatched. The CDR3 nucleotides are TGTGCCAGCAGGGGGGACAGGAGCTCCTACGAGCAGTACTTC. Amino acids: CASRGDRSSYEQYF.

V gene TRBV7-8 combines with J gene TRBJ1-3, with a possible D match to TRBD1 (5 bases). This CDR3 is built from 14 residues. V was trimmed by 1 base and J by 8 bases, leaving 12 bases between them. Per the germline V gene, CDR1 is SGHVS and CDR2 is FQNEAQ. CDR3 residues: CASSLGRWGDTIYF. CDR3 nucleotide sequence: TGTGCCAGCAGCTTAGGGAGGTGGGGGGACACCATATATTTT.

This clone came up a few times. The genes are TRBV2 and TRBJ2-2, with TRBD2 matching 9 bases. Germline assignment: CDR1 SNHLY and CDR2 FYNNEI. This CDR3 is built from 15 residues. The V and J ends lost 4 bases and 4 bases, in that order; junction bases with no gene match: 4. CDR3 sequence: CASSVGGRATGELFF. Here the CDR3 DNA reads TGTGCCAGCAGTGTTGGCGGGAGGGCCACCGGGGAGCTGTTTTTT.

The chain employs TRBV7-9 and TRBJ1-1, with D uncertain. The V gene lost 3 bases and the J gene lost 1 base, with 9 bases spanning the gap. The CDR3 is 14 amino acids. The germline gives CDR1 SEHNR, CDR2 FQNEAQ (reference sequence). CDR3 nucleotides: TGTGCCAGCAGCTTCCTACACCCGAACACTGAAGCTTTCTTT. Its protein is CASSFLHPNTEAFF.

The rearrangement uses TRBV2 and TRBJ1-5; D gene unclear. V lost 3 bases and J 7 bases, leaving 10 bases between the germline ends. CDR1 and CDR2 from the germline V gene are SNHLY and FYNNEI. This CDR3 contains 13 residues. The CDR3 spells CASSDLGGQPQHF. In nucleotides, the CDR3 is TGTGCCAGCAGTGATCTGGGTGGCCAGCCCCAGCATTTT.

This sequence joins TRBV5-1 and TRBJ1-5, with TRBD1 matching over 12 bases. The germline V gene has CDR1 SGHRS and CDR2 YFSETQ. This CDR3 region has 16 residues. The junction had 3 bases not matched to a gene; V was cut back by 4 bases and J by 1 base. This CDR3 reads CASSAGTGGSNQPQHF. The CDR3 nucleotides are TGCGCCAGCAGCGCCGGGACAGGGGGCAGCAATCAGCCCCAGCATTTT.

The rearrangement links TRBV5-8 to TRBJ2-3; 9 nucleotides agree with TRBD1. The CDR3 totals 13 residues. Germline values: CDR1 SGHTS, CDR2 YDEGEE. J gave up 6 bases and V 3 bases, and 2 bases lay outside the gene matches. CDR3 sequence: CASSWDREDTQYF. For the CDR3, the DNA is TGTGCCAGCAGCTGGGACAGGGAGGATACGCAGTATTTT. The variable domain in full, with the rest retrieved from reference TRBV5-8 and TRBJ2-3, is EAGVTQSPTHLIKTRGQQATLRCSPISGHTSVYWYQQALGLGLQFLLWYDEGEERNRGNFPPRFSGRQFPNYSSELNVNALELEDSALYLCASSWDREDTQYFGPGTRLTVL.

The CDR3 protein is CASSTDRVGYTF. The CDR3 nucleotides are TGTGCCAGCAGTACGGACAGGGTTGGCTACACCTTC. The gene calls are TRBV27 and TRBJ1-2; 8 nucleotides agree with TRBD1. The CDR3 is 12 amino acids. J lost 7 bases, V lost 5 bases, and 3 bases had no gene match. Germline assignment: CDR1 MNHEY and CDR2 SMNVEV (reference sequence).

The chain uses TRBV30 and TRBJ1-3; tentative D call: TRBD1 (5 bases). V dropped 1 base and J dropped 0 bases, with 7 bases sitting between them. The germline gives CDR1 GTSNPN, CDR2 SVGIG (reference sequence). The CDR3 runs 14 residues. As DNA, the CDR3 is TGTGCCTGGAGTGGGACAAGCTCTGGAAACACCATATATTTT. Translating gives CAWSGTSSGNTIYF.

This clone is a singleton in its sample. V is TRBV5-1 and J is TRBJ2-2, with D maybe TRBD2 (7 bases). Per germline, CDR1 SGHRS and CDR2 YFSETQ. V was shortened by 1 base and J by 2 bases, with 15 bases between the two germline ends. CDR3 length: 17 residues. CDR3 nucleotides: TGCGCCAGCAGCTTGCGGGGGGCAGGGTCCAACACCGGGGAGCTGTTTTTT. Its translation: CASSLRGAGSNTGELFF.

The chain has TRBV4-1 and TRBJ1-4; 11 bases fit TRBD1. The CDR3 length is 16 residues. Germline CDR1 reads MGHRA; CDR2 reads YSYEKL. J lost 10 bases, V lost 0 bases, and 7 bases had no gene match. CDR3 in DNA: TGCGCCAGCAGCCAAGATCCCGGGACAGGGGGGAGAAAACTGTTTTTT. Its translation: CASSQDPGTGGRKLFF.

The chain carries TRBV7-9 and TRBJ2-3; 11 nucleotides line up with TRBD1. J gave up 3 bases and V 5 bases, and 4 bases lay outside the gene matches. CDR3 length equals 15 residues. The germline gives CDR1 SEHNR, CDR2 FQNEAQ (reference sequence). This CDR3 is CASSPGTGGTDTQYF. The CDR3 DNA reads TGTGCCAGCAGCCCGGGGACAGGGGGGACAGATACGCAGTATTTT.

The gene calls are TRBV6-1 and TRBJ2-5; TRBD1 might be the D (6 bases). CDR1 MNHNS and CDR2 SASEGT come from the germline V gene. The CDR3 sequence is 13 residues long. Trimming took off 4 bases at V and 9 bases at J, with 15 bases between the two ends. In nucleotides, the CDR3 is TGTGCCAGCAGTGTCACAGGGCAGTCGGCCCAGTACTTC. Translation: CASSVTGQSAQYF.

This chain links TRBV7-8 with TRBJ2-1; 8 bases line up with TRBD2. Germline CDR1 SGHVS, CDR2 FQNEAQ. V gave up 2 bases and J gave up 7 bases; unmatched junction bases: 7. The CDR3 covers 15 residues. For the CDR3, the DNA is TGTGCCAGCAGCTTAACGGGAGGGCCGAAAAATGAGCAGTTCTTC. It encodes CASSLTGGPKNEQFF.

This clone is categorized as medium-sized. The chain is built from TRBV2 and TRBJ2-1, with 9 bases identical to TRBD2. The junction had 15 bases not matched to a gene; V was cut back by 6 bases and J by 9 bases. This CDR3 has 16 residues. Germline-derived CDR1 and CDR2 are SNHLY and FYNNEI. CDR3 DNA: TGTGCCAGCAGCCAAGGGTTGGCGGGAGGGCCAGGTGAGCAGTTCTTC. Protein product: CASSQGLAGGPGEQFF.

The CDR3 sequence: CASRKAERNNEQFF. The CDR3, as DNA: TGCGCCAGCCGAAAGGCCGAAAGGAACAATGAGCAGTTCTTC. This chain links TRBV5-1 with TRBJ2-1; D gene unclear. This CDR3 comprises 14 residues. Trimming stripped 7 bases from V and 5 bases from J, with 16 bases between. CDR1 and CDR2 (germline): SGHRS, YFSETQ.

The chain recombines TRBV27 with TRBJ2-7, with D unresolved. The V gene's germline CDR1 is MNHEY and CDR2 SMNVEV (reference sequence). Trimming left V 6 bases short and J 0 bases short, with 9 bases between. CDR3 length equals 13 residues. CDR3 sequence reads: CASRGPNSYEQYF. As DNA, the CDR3 is TGTGCCAGCAGAGGGCCGAACTCCTACGAGCAGTACTTC.

The chain recombines TRBV4-2 with TRBJ2-2; TRBD2 agrees at 12 bases. Germline CDR1 LGHNA, CDR2 YNFKEQ. The CDR3 is 18 amino acids. The V segment lost 1 base and the J segment 0 bases; nucleotides outside the gene matches: 3. The CDR3 DNA reads as TGTGCCAGCAGCCAAGTTACTAGCGGGAGGACGAACACCGGGGAGCTGTTTTTT. It codes for CASSQVTSGRTNTGELFF.

The chain carries TRBV7-9 and TRBJ2-7; no firm D call. This CDR3 is built from 12 residues. Trimming pared 2 bases from V and 4 bases from J, leaving 6 bases between. Germline assignment: CDR1 SEHNR and CDR2 FQNEAQ (reference sequence). The CDR3 DNA reads TGTGCCAGCAGCTTAATAAATTACGAGCAGTACTTC. It is translated as CASSLINYEQYF.

CDR3 residues: CASSAGPQPDTQYF. CDR3 coding DNA: TGTGCCAGCAGCGCGGGACCTCAACCAGATACGCAGTATTTT. The chain couples TRBV11-3 to TRBJ2-3; maybe TRBD2 (6 bases). The V gene lost 5 bases and the J gene lost 4 bases, with 13 bases spanning the gap. The germline CDR1 and CDR2 sequences are SGHNT and YENEEA. This CDR3 has 14 residues.

The sample holds one count of this clone. The chain has TRBV25-1 and TRBJ1-4, with D hard to call. CDR1 and CDR2 from the germline V gene are MGHDK and SYGVNS. This CDR3 is 14 amino acids long. With 4 bases removed from V and 7 bases from J, the gap between germline ends came to 13 bases. CDR3 nucleotide sequence: TGTGCCAGCAGTGGGACGGGGTCTGGTGAAAAACTGTTTTTT. Translating gives CASSGTGSGEKLFF.

There are a few counts of this clone. The chain is built from TRBV5-1 and TRBJ2-7; the match to TRBD2 covers 13 bases. The germline gives CDR1 SGHRS, CDR2 YFSETQ. With 3 bases clipped from V and 4 bases from J, the junction kept 10 bases outside the gene matches. The CDR3 spans 17 residues. The CDR3 coding sequence is TGCGCCAGCAGCTCTAGGACTAGCGGGAGTTATGAGTACGAGCAGTACTTC. Translating it yields CASSSRTSGSYEYEQYF.

This chain uses TRBV10-3 with TRBJ1-5; TRBD1 might be the D (6 bases). Trimming cost V 5 bases and J 5 bases, with 25 bases left between them. Germline V lookup: CDR1 ENHRY, CDR2 SYGVKD. The CDR3 runs to 18 residues. DNA for the CDR3: TGTGCCATCAGTACATACTTTTTTCGGGGGGGCGAGGATCAGCCCCAGCATTTT. Protein: CAISTYFFRGGEDQPQHF.

This clone was seen a few times. V usage is TRBV6-5 and J usage is TRBJ1-3, with D unclear. This CDR3 has 14 residues. Trimming removed 2 bases at V and 3 bases at J, with 8 bases between. Germline CDR1 is MNHEY and CDR2 is SVGAGI. The CDR3 DNA reads TGTGCCAGCAGTTACGCGGCGGATGGAAACACCATATATTTT. Translation: CASSYAADGNTIYF.